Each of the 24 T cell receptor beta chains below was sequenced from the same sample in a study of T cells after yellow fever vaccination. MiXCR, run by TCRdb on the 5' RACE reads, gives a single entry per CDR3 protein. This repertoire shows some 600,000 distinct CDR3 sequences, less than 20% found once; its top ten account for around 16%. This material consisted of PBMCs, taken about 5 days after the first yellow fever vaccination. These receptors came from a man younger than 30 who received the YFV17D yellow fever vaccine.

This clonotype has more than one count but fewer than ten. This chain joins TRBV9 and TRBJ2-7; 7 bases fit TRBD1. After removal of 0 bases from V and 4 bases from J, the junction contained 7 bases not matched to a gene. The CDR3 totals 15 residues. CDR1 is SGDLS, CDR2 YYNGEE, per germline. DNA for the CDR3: TGTGCCAGCAGCGTAGAACAGGGGATCGGGTACGAGCAGTACTTC. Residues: CASSVEQGIGYEQYF. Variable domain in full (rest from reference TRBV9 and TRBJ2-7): DSGVTQTPKHLITATGQRVTLRCSPRSGDLSVYWYQQSLDQGLQFLIQYYNGEERAKGNILERFSAQQFPDLHSELNLSSLELGDSALYFCASSVEQGIGYEQYFGPGTRLTVT.

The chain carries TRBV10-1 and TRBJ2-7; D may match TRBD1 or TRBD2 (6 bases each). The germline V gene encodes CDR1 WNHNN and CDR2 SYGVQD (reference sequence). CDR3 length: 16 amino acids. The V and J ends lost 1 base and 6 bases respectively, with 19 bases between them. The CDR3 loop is CASSELGGSRAAEQYF. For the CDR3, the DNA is TGCGCCAGCAGTGAGTTGGGGGGCTCTAGGGCCGCCGAGCAGTACTTC.

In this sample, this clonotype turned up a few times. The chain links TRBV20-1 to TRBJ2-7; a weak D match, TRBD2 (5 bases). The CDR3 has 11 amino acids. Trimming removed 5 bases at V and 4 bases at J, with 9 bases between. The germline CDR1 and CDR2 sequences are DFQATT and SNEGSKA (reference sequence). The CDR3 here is CSAWSGYEQYF. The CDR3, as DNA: TGCAGTGCTTGGTCGGGGTACGAGCAGTACTTC.

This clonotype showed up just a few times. The CDR3 region has the DNA TGCAGTGCTAGAGTTGGGGCGTGGACAGATACGCAGTATTTT. Residues: CSARVGAWTDTQYF. The genes are TRBV20-1 and TRBJ2-3; tentatively, D is TRBD1 (5 bases). The CDR3 is 14 residues long. Between the trimmed V and J ends, which lost 1 base and 3 bases, there was a span of 11 bases. The germline V gene has CDR1 DFQATT and CDR2 SNEGSKA (reference sequence).

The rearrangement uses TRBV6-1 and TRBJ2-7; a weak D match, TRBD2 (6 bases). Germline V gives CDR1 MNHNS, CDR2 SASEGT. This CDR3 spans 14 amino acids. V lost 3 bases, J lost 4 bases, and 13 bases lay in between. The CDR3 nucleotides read TGTGCCAGCAGTGAGGTAGGAGGGACTTACGAGCAGTACGTC. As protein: CASSEVGGTYEQYV.

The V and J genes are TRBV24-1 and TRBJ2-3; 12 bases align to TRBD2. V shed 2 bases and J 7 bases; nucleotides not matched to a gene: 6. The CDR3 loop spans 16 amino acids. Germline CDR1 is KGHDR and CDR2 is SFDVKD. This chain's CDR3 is CATSDYPSGGEYTQYF. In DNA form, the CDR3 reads TGTGCCACCAGTGATTATCCTAGCGGGGGGGAATATACGCAGTATTTT.

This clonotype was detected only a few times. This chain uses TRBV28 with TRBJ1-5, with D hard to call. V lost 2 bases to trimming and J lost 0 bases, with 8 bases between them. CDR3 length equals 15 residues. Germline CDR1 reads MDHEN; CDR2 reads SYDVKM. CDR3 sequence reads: CASSLGGVSNQPQHF. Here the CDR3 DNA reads TGTGCCAGCAGTTTAGGAGGTGTTAGCAATCAGCCCCAGCATTTT.

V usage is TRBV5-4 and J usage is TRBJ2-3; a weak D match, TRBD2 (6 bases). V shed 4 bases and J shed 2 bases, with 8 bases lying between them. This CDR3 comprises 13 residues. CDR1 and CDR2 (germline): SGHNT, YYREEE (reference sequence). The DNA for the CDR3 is TGTGCCAGCAGCCGCGGGGTCACAGATACGCAGTATTTT. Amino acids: CASSRGVTDTQYF.

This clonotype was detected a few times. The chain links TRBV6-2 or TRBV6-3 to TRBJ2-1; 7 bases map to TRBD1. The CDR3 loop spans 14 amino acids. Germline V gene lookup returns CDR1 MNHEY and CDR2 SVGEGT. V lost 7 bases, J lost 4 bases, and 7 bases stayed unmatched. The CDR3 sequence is CASKGPRGYNEQFF. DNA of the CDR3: TGTGCCAGCAAGGGACCCAGGGGGTACAATGAGCAGTTCTTC.

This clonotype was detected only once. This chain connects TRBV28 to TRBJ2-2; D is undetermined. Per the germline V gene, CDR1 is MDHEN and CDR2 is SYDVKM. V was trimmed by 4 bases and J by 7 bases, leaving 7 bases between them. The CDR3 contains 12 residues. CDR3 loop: CASSYLHGELFF. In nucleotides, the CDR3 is TGTGCCAGCAGTTACCTTCACGGGGAGCTGTTTTTT.

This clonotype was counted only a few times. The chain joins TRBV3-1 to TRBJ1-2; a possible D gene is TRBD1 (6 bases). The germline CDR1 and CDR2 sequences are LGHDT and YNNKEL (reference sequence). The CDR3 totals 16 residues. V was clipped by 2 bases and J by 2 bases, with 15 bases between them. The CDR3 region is CASSQPSIGGNYGYTF. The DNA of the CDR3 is TGTGCCAGCAGCCAACCTTCCATAGGGGGGAACTATGGCTACACCTTC.

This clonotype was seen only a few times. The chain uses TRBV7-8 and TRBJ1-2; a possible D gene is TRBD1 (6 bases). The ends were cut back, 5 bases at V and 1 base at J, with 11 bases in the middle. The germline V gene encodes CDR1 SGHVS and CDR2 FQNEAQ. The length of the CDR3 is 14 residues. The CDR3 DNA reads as TGTGCCAGCAGCCCAGGGGACCTTAACTATGGCTACACCTTC. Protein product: CASSPGDLNYGYTF. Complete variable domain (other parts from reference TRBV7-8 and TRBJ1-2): GAGVSQSPRYKVAKRGQDVALRCDPISGHVSLFWYQQALGQGPEFLTYFQNEAQLDKSGLPSDRFFAERPEGSVSTLKIQRTQQEDSAVYLCASSPGDLNYGYTFGSGTRLTVV.

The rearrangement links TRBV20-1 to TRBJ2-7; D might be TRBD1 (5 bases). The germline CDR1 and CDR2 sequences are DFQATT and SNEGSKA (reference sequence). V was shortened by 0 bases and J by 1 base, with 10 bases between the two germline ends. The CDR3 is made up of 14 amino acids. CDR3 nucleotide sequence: TGCAGTGCTAGAGATGTCGACAGATCCTACGAGCAGTACTTC. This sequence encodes CSARDVDRSYEQYF.

The CDR3 DNA reads TGCGCCAGCAGCTTTAGGTCGAGCTCCTACAATGAGCAGTTCTTC. Protein product: CASSFRSSSYNEQFF. The rearrangement joins TRBV5-1 to TRBJ2-1; D is undetermined. CDR1 and CDR2 (germline): SGHRS, YFSETQ. Trimming removed 2 bases at V and 0 bases at J, with 9 bases between. The CDR3 contains 15 residues. The variable domain in full, with the rest retrieved from reference TRBV5-1 and TRBJ2-1, is KAGVTQTPRYLIKTRGQQVTLSCSPISGHRSVSWYQQTPGQGLQFLFEYFSETQRNKGNFPGRFSGRQFSNSRSEMNVSTLELGDSALYLCASSFRSSSYNEQFFGPGTRLTVL.

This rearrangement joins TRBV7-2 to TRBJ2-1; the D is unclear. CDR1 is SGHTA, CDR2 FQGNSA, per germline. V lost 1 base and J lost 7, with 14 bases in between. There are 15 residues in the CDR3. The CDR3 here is CASSLGPPGVNEQFF. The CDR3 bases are TGTGCCAGCAGCTTAGGCCCCCCCGGCGTGAATGAGCAGTTCTTC. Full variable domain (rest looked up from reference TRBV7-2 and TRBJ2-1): GAGVSQSPSNKVTEKGKDVELRCDPISGHTALYWYRQSLGQGLEFLIYFQGNSAPDKSGLPSDRFSAERTGGSVSTLTIQRTQQEDSAVYLCASSLGPPGVNEQFFGPGTRLTVL.

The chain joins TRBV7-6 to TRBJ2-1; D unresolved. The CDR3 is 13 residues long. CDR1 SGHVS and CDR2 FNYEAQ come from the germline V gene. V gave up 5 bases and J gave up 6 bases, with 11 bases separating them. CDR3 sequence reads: CASSRVFGNEQFF. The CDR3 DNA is TGTGCCAGCAGCAGGGTTTTCGGCAATGAGCAGTTCTTC.

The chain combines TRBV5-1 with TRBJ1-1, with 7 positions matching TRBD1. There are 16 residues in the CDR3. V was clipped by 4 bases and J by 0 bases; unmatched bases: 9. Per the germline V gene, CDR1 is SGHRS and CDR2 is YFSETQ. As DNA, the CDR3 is TGCGCCAGCAGCCTAGGAGGGACAGAAATGAACACTGAAGCTTTCTTT. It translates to CASSLGGTEMNTEAFF.

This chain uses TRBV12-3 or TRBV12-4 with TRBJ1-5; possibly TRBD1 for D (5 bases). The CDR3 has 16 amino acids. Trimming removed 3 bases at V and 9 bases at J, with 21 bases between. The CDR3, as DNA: TGTGCCAGCAGTTTCAGGGTTGGGCAGACGCTTCGGCCCCAGCATTTT. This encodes CASSFRVGQTLRPQHF.

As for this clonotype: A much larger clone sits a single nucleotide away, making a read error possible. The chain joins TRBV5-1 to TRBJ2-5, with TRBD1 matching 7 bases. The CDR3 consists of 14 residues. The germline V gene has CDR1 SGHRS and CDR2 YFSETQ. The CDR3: CANSFRTGQETQYF. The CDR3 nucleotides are TGCGCCAACAGCTTTCGGACAGGTCAAGAGACCCAGTACTTC.

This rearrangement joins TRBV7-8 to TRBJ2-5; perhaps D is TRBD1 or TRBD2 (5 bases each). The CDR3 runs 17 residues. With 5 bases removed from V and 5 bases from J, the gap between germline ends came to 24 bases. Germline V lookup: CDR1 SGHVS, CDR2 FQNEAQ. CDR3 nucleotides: TGTGCCAGCAGCCCCCCCAGTCTAGCACAGGAAGAGGAGACCCAGTACTTC. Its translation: CASSPPSLAQEEETQYF.

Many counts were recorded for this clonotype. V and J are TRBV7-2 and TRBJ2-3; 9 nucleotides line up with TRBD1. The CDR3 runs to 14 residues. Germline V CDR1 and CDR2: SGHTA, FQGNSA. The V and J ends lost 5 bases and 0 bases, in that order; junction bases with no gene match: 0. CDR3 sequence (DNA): TGTGCCAGCAGCGGGACAGGGAGCACAGATACGCAGTATTTT. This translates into CASSGTGSTDTQYF.

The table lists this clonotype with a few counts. The CDR3 DNA reads as TGTGCCAGCAGCGCCCCCCGCCCGGGGGGCTTAAGACACAATGAGCAGTTCTTC. This translates into CASSAPRPGGLRHNEQFF. The V gene is TRBV6-1, the J gene TRBJ2-1; maybe TRBD2 (7 bases). The CDR3 runs to 18 residues. Germline CDR1 MNHNS, CDR2 SASEGT. Trimming took 6 bases from V and 5 from J, leaving 26 bases between them.

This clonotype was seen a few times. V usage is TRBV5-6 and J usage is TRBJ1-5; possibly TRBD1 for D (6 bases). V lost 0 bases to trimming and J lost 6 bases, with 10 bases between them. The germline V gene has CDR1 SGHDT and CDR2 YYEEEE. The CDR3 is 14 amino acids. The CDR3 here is CASSLGAQGQPQHF. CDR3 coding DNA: TGTGCCAGCAGCTTGGGGGCACAGGGTCAGCCCCAGCATTTT.

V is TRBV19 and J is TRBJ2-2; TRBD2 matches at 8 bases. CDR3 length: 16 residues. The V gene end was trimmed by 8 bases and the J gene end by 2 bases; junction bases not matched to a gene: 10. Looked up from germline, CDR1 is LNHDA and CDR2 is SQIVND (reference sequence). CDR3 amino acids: CASEEMSGGNTGELFF. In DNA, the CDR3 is TGTGCCAGTGAAGAGATGAGCGGGGGTAACACCGGGGAGCTGTTTTTT.